This passage covers 8 T cell receptor beta chains from one sample sequenced in a study of Graves' ophthalmopathy and Graves' hyperthyroidism (dated by TCRdb to the late 2010s). TCRdb lists the instrument as Illumina HiSeq 2000. TCR beta CDR3 regions were amplified from RNA transcripts for repertoire sequencing. A first-round RT-PCR used HTBI primers with the Qiagen OneStep RT-PCR kit, followed by a second-round multiplex PCR, size selection and purification. The raw public reads went through TCRdb reprocessing: fastp at Q25, MiXCR clone calling, in-frame beta chains kept. Under each unique CDR3 protein, matching rows form one entry showing the most common genes and DNA. The sample records approximately 500,000 distinct CDR3 sequences, roughly an eighth of which are singletons. The ten largest clones capture approximately 9.8% of the sample. Sequencing input: blood. All receptors come from a woman aged 30 to 39 with Graves' ophthalmopathy. Donor details come from another sample of the same person, matched by shared clones.

This clonotype was detected ten times or more. The V and J genes are TRBV30 and TRBJ2-1; 8 positions agree with TRBD2. The CDR3 extends over 12 amino acids. The V segment lost 7 bases and the J segment 5 bases; nucleotides outside the gene matches: 4. Germline loops: CDR1 GTSNPN, CDR2 SVGIG (reference sequence). CDR3 bases: TGTGCCTCGGAGGGACTAGACAATGAGCAGTTCTTC. Residues: CASEGLDNEQFF.

This clonotype was recorded at least ten times. The chain combines TRBV28 with TRBJ1-2; the D gene is possibly TRBD1 (6 bases). The V gene lost 4 bases and the J gene lost 5 bases, with 17 bases spanning the gap. The CDR3 is 15 residues long. Germline CDR1 MDHEN, CDR2 SYDVKM. CDR3 DNA: TGTGCCAGCAGTTCCCCTCGGACAGACTATTATGGCTACACCTTC. Amino acid sequence: CASSSPRTDYYGYTF.

This clonotype was counted ten times or more. This chain connects TRBV19 to TRBJ1-1; D gene unclear. There are 16 residues in the CDR3. Germline V gives CDR1 LNHDA, CDR2 SQIVND (reference sequence). V was shortened by 3 bases and J by 1 base, with 15 bases between the two germline ends. For the CDR3, the DNA is TGTGCCAGTAGTATGTTTCCACTCATACCGAACACTGAAGCTTTCTTT. Encoded protein: CASSMFPLIPNTEAFF.

This clonotype has a count of ten or more. J is TRBJ2-7 and V is TRBV11-2; D gene ambiguous. V was clipped by 0 bases and J by 3 bases, with 9 bases between them. There are 14 residues in the CDR3. Per germline, CDR1 SGHAT and CDR2 FQNNGV. CDR3 sequence (DNA): TGTGCCAGCAGCTTAGATCTGAAGATCTACGAGCAGTACTTC. Translating it yields CASSLDLKIYEQYF. Looking up the rest from reference TRBV11-2 and TRBJ2-7 gives the full variable domain: EAGVAQSPRYKIIEKRQSVAFWCNPISGHATLYWYQQILGQGPKLLIQFQNNGVVDDSQLPKDRFSAERLKGVDSTLKIQPAKLEDSAVYLCASSLDLKIYEQYFGPGTRLTVT.

This chain links TRBV20-1 with TRBJ2-7, with D possibly matching TRBD1 (5 bases). This CDR3 region has 14 residues. Trimming stripped 3 bases from V and 3 bases from J, with 15 bases between. Germline CDR1 and CDR2: DFQATT and SNEGSKA (reference sequence). The CDR3 sequence is CSARAPRRVYEQYF. CDR3 nucleotide sequence: TGCAGTGCTAGGGCCCCCCGCAGGGTCTACGAGCAGTACTTC.

Ten or more counts support this clonotype. This chain joins TRBV9 and TRBJ2-7; D may be TRBD2 (6 bases). This CDR3 has 15 amino acids. Germline V lookup: CDR1 SGDLS, CDR2 YYNGEE. With 4 bases removed from V and 3 bases from J, the gap between germline ends came to 17 bases. The CDR3 DNA reads as TGTGCCAGCAGCCCCGTAGCGGACAACGGCTACGAGCAGTACTTC. Protein sequence: CASSPVADNGYEQYF.

The chain employs TRBV20-1 and TRBJ1-1, with D maybe TRBD1 (6 bases). V was cut by 6 bases and J by 5 bases, with 16 bases left in between. The CDR3 is 13 residues long. CDR1 DFQATT and CDR2 SNEGSKA come from the germline V gene (reference sequence). The CDR3 bases are TGCAGTGCCCGGTGGGGGGGGCTTACTGAAGCTTTCTTT. It is translated as CSARWGGLTEAFF.

This clonotype appeared many times. The V call is TRBV24-1, the J call TRBJ2-7, with 14 positions matching TRBD2. CDR3 length: 20 residues. Trimming at V came to 0 bases and at J to 2 bases, leaving 11 bases not matched to a gene. Germline V gene sequence: CDR1 KGHDR, CDR2 SFDVKD. CDR3 coding DNA: TGTGCCACCAGTGATTTGACGGGACTAGCGGGAGAGCCAAACCCCTACGAGCAGTACTTC. Amino acids: CATSDLTGLAGEPNPYEQYF.